The 27 T cell receptor beta chains listed next were all sequenced from one sample in a study of post-analysis software for immune sequencing data. Findings and caveats of the study: Relative to controls, patients had about 5 TRBV segments at higher frequency, with TRBV5-6, TRBV5-1 and TRBV20-1 among these.

Antigen specificity for these receptors is unknown. Unique molecular identifiers were present in the TCR beta cDNA libraries. Via MiXCR, TCRdb re-called the PCR reads, giving one row per CDR3 protein. The top ten hold about an eighth of the sample, which has roughly 410,000 distinct CDR3 sequences, roughly 36% seen once. The sequencing sample was made of blood. The receptors come from a girl between 10 and 17 years old with multiple sclerosis.

CDR3 coding DNA: TGTGCCAGCAGCTTAAGGACTAGCGGGGGACCTTCCTACGAGCAGTACTTC. Protein product: CASSLRTSGGPSYEQYF. This sequence joins TRBV7-2 and TRBJ2-7, with 13 bases matching TRBD2. The CDR3 consists of 17 residues. Trimming at V came to 2 bases and at J to 1 base, leaving 5 bases not matched to a gene. CDR1 is SGHTA, CDR2 FQGNSA, per germline. Full variable domain (outside the CDR3, taken from reference TRBV7-2 and TRBJ2-7): GAGVSQSPSNKVTEKGKDVELRCDPISGHTALYWYRQSLGQGLEFLIYFQGNSAPDKSGLPSDRFSAERTGGSVSTLTIQRTQQEDSAVYLCASSLRTSGGPSYEQYFGPGTRLTVT.

This clonotype was seen a few times. The V and J genes are TRBV12-3 or TRBV12-4 and TRBJ1-4; D is uncertain. V was trimmed by 5 bases and J by 0 bases, leaving 7 bases between them. The CDR3 totals 14 residues. CDR3 amino acids: CASSTVATNEKLFF. Here the CDR3 DNA reads TGTGCCAGCAGTACAGTTGCAACTAATGAAAAACTGTTTTTT.

The genes are TRBV15 and TRBJ2-5; TRBD2 is a possible D gene (5 bases). V lost 2 bases, J lost 2 bases, and 15 bases lay in between. CDR1 and CDR2 (germline): LNHNV, YYDKDF (reference sequence). The CDR3 extends over 16 amino acids. The CDR3 is CATSRFGGGLQETQYF. CDR3 DNA sequence: TGTGCCACCAGCAGATTCGGAGGAGGCCTTCAAGAGACCCAGTACTTC.

In regard to this clonotype: The conserved phenylalanine or tryptophan normally closing the CDR3 is absent here, so this likely arose from a read error. The chain carries TRBV7-2 and TRBJ2-2, with D hard to call. The CDR3 is made up of 13 amino acids. The ends were cut back, 7 bases at V and 5 bases at J, with 11 bases in the middle. The germline V gene encodes CDR1 SGHTA and CDR2 FQGNSA. Written as DNA, the CDR3 is TGTGCCAGCACCCGGTTTGTAACCGGGGAGCTGTTTTGT. This sequence encodes CASTRFVTGELFC.

The V call is TRBV6-5, the J call TRBJ1-1, with a weak D call TRBD1 (6 bases). In germline, CDR1 is MNHEY, CDR2 SVGAGI. Trimming shortened V by 5 bases and J by 9 bases, and 10 bases separated the two germline ends. This CDR3 has 11 amino acids. CDR3 amino acids: CASSDDRQAFF. The CDR3 DNA sequence: TGTGCCAGCAGTGACGACAGGCAAGCTTTCTTT.

This clonotype appeared a few times. This chain uses TRBV12-3 or TRBV12-4 with TRBJ1-5; 8 bases are shared with TRBD1. The trim removed 3 bases at V and 3 bases at J, leaving 16 bases unmatched. The CDR3 is made up of 19 amino acids. CDR3 nucleotides: TGTGCCAGCAGTTTGGGCTGGACAGGGAATTTCGGCGCCAATCAGCCCCAGCATTTT. Residues: CASSLGWTGNFGANQPQHF.

The chain carries TRBV15 and TRBJ2-5; D unclear. The CDR3 totals 15 residues. V was shortened by 1 base and J by 4 bases, with 13 bases between the two germline ends. CDR1 LNHNV and CDR2 YYDKDF come from the germline V gene (reference sequence). The CDR3, as DNA: TGTGCCACCAGCAGAGTCACGGTATTGAGAGAGACCCAGTACTTC. It codes for CATSRVTVLRETQYF.

This clonotype was seen a few times. The chain uses TRBV20-1 and TRBJ1-5, with D uncertain. Trimming pared 6 bases from V and 5 bases from J, leaving 14 bases between. This CDR3 comprises 13 residues. CDR1 is DFQATT and CDR2 is SNEGSKA in the germline V gene (reference sequence). The CDR3 spells CSAVMADHQPQHF. CDR3 DNA sequence: TGCAGTGCCGTCATGGCCGACCATCAGCCCCAGCATTTT.

This clonotype was seen only a few times. The chain uses TRBV7-6 and TRBJ2-7, with D unresolved. The J call is doubtful: the DNA matches TRBJ2-5 better. Germline CDR1 reads SGHVS; CDR2 reads FNYEAQ. The CDR3 runs to 12 residues. For the CDR3, the DNA is TGTGCCAGCAGCTTAAATAAAGAGACCCAGTACTTC. It is translated as CASSLNKETQYF.

The chain employs TRBV7-2 and TRBJ2-5, with D tentatively TRBD1 (6 bases). Germline V gene data show CDR1 as SGHTA and CDR2 as FQGNSA. The germline V and J ends were trimmed by 5 bases and 4 bases, with 14 bases remaining between them. CDR3 length: 14 amino acids. Here the CDR3 DNA reads TGTGCCAGCAGCCCAAACCAGGGGCTAGAGACCCAGTACTTC. Protein: CASSPNQGLETQYF.

This clonotype was seen more than once but under ten times. The chain joins TRBV5-1 to TRBJ2-5; 12 bases are a match to TRBD1. Germline lookup yields CDR1 SGHRS and CDR2 YFSETQ. Trimming at V came to 7 bases and at J to 4 bases, leaving 8 bases not matched to a gene. This CDR3 comprises 15 residues. CDR3 sequence: CASRPGTGGGETQYF. CDR3 nucleotide sequence: TGCGCCAGCCGCCCTGGGACAGGGGGCGGAGAGACCCAGTACTTC.

In its sample, this clonotype was seen a few times. The chain has TRBV7-8 and TRBJ2-5, with TRBD2 identical over 12 bases. Germline V gives CDR1 SGHVS, CDR2 FQNEAQ. The junction had 9 bases not matched to a gene; V was cut back by 5 bases and J by 5 bases. The CDR3 runs to 16 residues. CDR3 DNA sequence: TGTGCCAGCAGCGCCTCTAGCGGGGGGGCCCGGGAGACCCAGTACTTC. This translates into CASSASSGGARETQYF.

V gene TRBV4-2 combines with J gene TRBJ1-4, with D maybe TRBD1 (5 bases). Between the trimmed V and J ends, which lost 4 bases and 5 bases, there was a span of 11 bases. CDR1 and CDR2 (germline): LGHNA, YNFKEQ. The CDR3 is made up of 14 amino acids. The CDR3 here is CASSRGRENEKLFF. CDR3 sequence (DNA): TGTGCCAGCAGCCGGGGACGGGAGAATGAAAAACTGTTTTTT.

This clonotype has a handful of counts. V gene TRBV12-3 or TRBV12-4 combines with J gene TRBJ2-7; D unresolved. This CDR3 is 14 amino acids long. V shed 6 bases and J shed 3 bases, with 15 bases lying between them. The CDR3 here is CASSLGRLNYEQYF. For the CDR3, the DNA is TGTGCCAGCAGCCTCGGACGGCTTAACTACGAGCAGTACTTC.

This clonotype was detected ten times or more. This chain links TRBV6-1 with TRBJ2-3, with D hard to call. Germline values: CDR1 MNHNS, CDR2 SASEGT. V shed 1 base and J shed 8 bases, with 4 bases lying between them. This CDR3 contains 11 residues. CDR3: CASSEGGTQYF. CDR3 DNA: TGTGCCAGCAGTGAAGGGGGTACGCAGTATTTT.

A few counts support this clonotype. The V gene is TRBV27, the J gene TRBJ1-4, with a possible D match to TRBD1 (5 bases). Between the trimmed V and J ends, which lost 0 bases and 7 bases, there was a span of 18 bases. Germline V gene data show CDR1 as MNHEY and CDR2 as SMNVEV (reference sequence). CDR3 length: 17 amino acids. The CDR3 loop reads CASSLSGRVGLGEKLFF. CDR3 nucleotides: TGTGCCAGCAGTTTATCGGGCAGGGTGGGGTTAGGTGAAAAACTGTTTTTT.

This clonotype came up a few times. The chain joins TRBV7-9 to TRBJ2-5; possibly TRBD1 for D (7 bases). The CDR3 length is 14 residues. Germline loops: CDR1 SEHNR, CDR2 FQNEAQ (reference sequence). Trimming took off 5 bases at V and 9 bases at J, with 19 bases between the two ends. The CDR3 loop reads CASSRDRQTGAQYF. The DNA for the CDR3 is TGTGCCAGCAGCCGGGACAGACAAACGGGGGCCCAGTACTTC.

With regard to this clonotype: Because the CDR3's place on the DNA is in doubt, the DNA is left out and the CDR3 is given as listed by TCRdb. The chain uses TRBV30 and TRBJ1-1; the tabulated D call, TRBD1, remains unverified against the DNA. The germline V gene has CDR1 GTSNPN and CDR2 SVGIG (reference sequence). The CDR3 length is 11 residues, termini included. The CDR3 here is CAWGTGTGGFF.

Only a few counts were recorded for this clonotype. The chain joins TRBV20-1 to TRBJ1-5, with D perhaps TRBD1 (6 bases). The V and J ends lost 2 bases and 6 bases respectively, with 17 bases between them. CDR1 is DFQATT, CDR2 SNEGSKA, per germline (reference sequence). CDR3 length equals 15 residues. As DNA, the CDR3 is TGCAGTGCTAGACCCTCCCAGGGGAATAGTCAGCCCCAGCATTTT. Amino acids: CSARPSQGNSQPQHF.

A few counts support this clonotype. The V gene is TRBV6-2 or TRBV6-3, the J gene TRBJ1-5; D not certain. In germline, CDR1 is MNHEY, CDR2 SVGEGT. The CDR3 contains 13 residues. The ends were cut back, 3 bases at V and 8 bases at J, with 11 bases in the middle. In DNA form, the CDR3 reads TGTGCCAGCAGTTATCAGAGGTGGGAGCCCCAGCATTTT. Its translation: CASSYQRWEPQHF.

A remark on this clonotype: Relative to the germline gene, one junction end is altered; a read error may explain this. The chain is built from TRBV7-9 and TRBJ2-1; D is tentatively TRBD1 or TRBD2 (5 bases each). CDR3 length equals 14 residues. CDR1 and CDR2 from the germline V gene are SEHNR and FQNEAQ (reference sequence). The CDR3 DNA follows: TGTGCCAGCAGCTTAATCACCCGGGGCAATGAGCGGTTCTTC. Its protein product is CASSLITRGNERFF.

This clonotype was detected only a few times. The CDR3 is CASSPLGAEYEQYF. The CDR3 DNA follows: TGTGCCAGCAGTCCCTTAGGCGCGGAGTACGAGCAGTACTTC. The chain combines TRBV27 with TRBJ2-7; no firm D call. Germline V lookup: CDR1 MNHEY, CDR2 SMNVEV (reference sequence). Trimming shortened V by 5 bases and J by 4 bases, and 15 bases separated the two germline ends. The CDR3 extends over 14 amino acids.

With regard to this clonotype: Germline is not matched at one junction end, which may reflect a read error. CDR3 nucleotides: TGTGCCTGCAGTCGGGACAGCCACCAAGAGACCCAGTACTTC. Translating it yields CACSRDSHQETQYF. The chain links TRBV12-3 or TRBV12-4 to TRBJ2-5; 7 bases agree with TRBD1. The CDR3 is made up of 14 amino acids.

This clonotype appeared a few times. V gene TRBV12-3 or TRBV12-4 combines with J gene TRBJ2-7; D is possibly TRBD1 (5 bases). Trimming removed 5 bases at V and 2 bases at J, with 7 bases between. This CDR3 comprises 12 residues. CDR3 sequence reads: CASSRTTYEQYF. The CDR3 nucleotides read TGTGCCAGCAGTCGGACAACCTACGAGCAGTACTTC.

This clonotype was seen a handful of times. The V and J genes are TRBV9 and TRBJ2-7; no firm D call. With 0 bases removed from V and 0 bases from J, the gap between germline ends came to 7 bases. Germline V gene sequence: CDR1 SGDLS, CDR2 YYNGEE. CDR3 length equals 14 residues. The CDR3 DNA is TGTGCCAGCAGCGTAGGCGCCCCCTCCTACGAGCAGTACTTC. It yields the protein CASSVGAPSYEQYF.

The chain carries TRBV28 and TRBJ2-2; D tentatively fits TRBD1 or TRBD2 (5 bases each). Trimming took 4 bases from V and 7 from J, leaving 10 bases between them. The V gene's germline CDR1 is MDHEN and CDR2 SYDVKM. The CDR3 contains 13 residues. The DNA of the CDR3 is TGTGCCAGCAGTTACGGGGCGGGCGGGGAGCTGTTTTTT. Protein sequence: CASSYGAGGELFF. Drawing the rest from reference TRBV28 and TRBJ2-2, the complete variable domain is DVKVTQSSRYLVKRTGEKVFLECVQDMDHENMFWYRQDPGLGLRLIYFSYDVKMKEKGDIPEGYSVSREKKERFSLILESASTNQTSMYLCASSYGAGGELFFGEGSRLTVL.

The chain couples TRBV4-3 to TRBJ2-3, with a possible D match to TRBD1 (5 bases). With 0 bases removed from V and 6 bases from J, the gap between germline ends came to 13 bases. The CDR3 sequence is 15 residues long. Per germline, CDR1 LGHNA and CDR2 YSLEER. CDR3 loop: CASSQDGIPGDTQYF. The CDR3 bases are TGCGCCAGCAGCCAAGATGGGATCCCAGGGGATACGCAGTATTTT.